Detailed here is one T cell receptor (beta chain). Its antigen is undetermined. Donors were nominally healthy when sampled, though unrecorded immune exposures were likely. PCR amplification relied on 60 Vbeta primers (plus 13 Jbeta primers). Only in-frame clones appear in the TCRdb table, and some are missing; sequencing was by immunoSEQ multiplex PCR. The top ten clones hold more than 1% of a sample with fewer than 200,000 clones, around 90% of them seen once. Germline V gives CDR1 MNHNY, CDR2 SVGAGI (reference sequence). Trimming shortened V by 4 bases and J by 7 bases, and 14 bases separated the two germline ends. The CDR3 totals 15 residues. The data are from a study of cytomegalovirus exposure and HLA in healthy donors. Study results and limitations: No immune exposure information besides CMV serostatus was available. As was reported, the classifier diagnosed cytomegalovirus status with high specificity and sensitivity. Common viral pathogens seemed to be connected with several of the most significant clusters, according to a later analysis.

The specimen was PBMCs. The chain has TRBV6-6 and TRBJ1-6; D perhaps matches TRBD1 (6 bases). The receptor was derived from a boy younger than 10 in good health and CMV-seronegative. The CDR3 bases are TGTGCCAGCAGTTCGAACCAGGGGTCAAATTCACCCCTCCACTTT. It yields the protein CASSSNQGSNSPLHF.